Presented here are 21 T cell receptor beta chains from one specimen sequenced in a study of T cells in Graves' hyperthyroidism and ophthalmopathy. Researchers amplified the TCR beta CDR3 regions from RNA transcripts. HTBI primers were the set used in a first-round RT-PCR of the TCR CDR3. One entry per CDR3 protein, called by TCRdb with MiXCR from the multiplex PCR reads. The sample contains 500,000 or so distinct CDR3 sequences, roughly 15% of which appear only once. Sequenced sample: blood. The source of these receptors is a woman aged 18 to 35 with Graves' ophthalmopathy.

V and J are TRBV3-1 and TRBJ2-5; 7 positions match TRBD1. The CDR3 is made up of 14 amino acids. Germline loops: CDR1 LGHDT, CDR2 YNNKEL (reference sequence). The trim removed 0 bases at V and 5 bases at J, leaving 3 bases unmatched. CDR3 sequence reads: CASSQEGGWETQYF. As DNA, the CDR3 is TGTGCCAGCAGCCAAGAAGGGGGCTGGGAGACCCAGTACTTC.

This clonotype was seen a handful of times. This chain uses TRBV29-1 with TRBJ1-1; no definite D call. CDR1 and CDR2 (germline): SQVTM, ANQGSEA. CDR3 size: 12 residues. V was shortened by 6 bases and J by 1 base, with 9 bases between the two germline ends. CDR3 region: CSVNAQNTEAFF. The CDR3 coding sequence is TGCAGCGTCAACGCCCAGAACACTGAAGCTTTCTTT.

This clonotype was counted many times. CDR3 region: CASSPGTNGGYTF. CDR3 in DNA: TGCGCCAGCAGCCCCGGGACAAACGGAGGCTACACCTTC. The V gene is TRBV5-1, the J gene TRBJ1-2; D perhaps matches TRBD1 (6 bases). V lost 4 bases to trimming and J lost 8 bases, with 15 bases between them. This CDR3 contains 13 residues. The V gene's germline CDR1 is SGHRS and CDR2 YFSETQ.

The chain joins TRBV6-5 to TRBJ1-1; no reliable D call. CDR1 is MNHEY, CDR2 SVGAGI, per germline. Trimming removed 0 bases from V and 8 bases from J, with 10 bases in between. This CDR3 spans 13 amino acids. The CDR3 region is CASSYSAPSEAFF. DNA for the CDR3: TGTGCCAGCAGTTACTCCGCTCCCTCGGAAGCTTTCTTT.

This clonotype was counted only a few times. This chain links TRBV19 with TRBJ2-1, with 7 nucleotides matching TRBD1. The V segment lost 4 bases and the J segment 8 bases; nucleotides outside the gene matches: 11. Germline lookup yields CDR1 LNHDA and CDR2 SQIVND (reference sequence). This CDR3 is built from 15 residues. CDR3: CASSTRQGIYDEQFF. In DNA form, the CDR3 reads TGTGCCAGTAGTACCCGACAGGGAATATACGATGAGCAGTTCTTC.

This clonotype has a handful of counts. The chain employs TRBV5-5 and TRBJ1-5; D possibly corresponds to TRBD1 (6 bases). CDR1 SGHKS and CDR2 YYEKEE come from the germline V gene (reference sequence). V dropped 3 bases and J dropped 5 bases, with 15 bases sitting between them. The CDR3 totals 15 residues. DNA for the CDR3: TGTGCCAGCAGCTCCCAATGGGGGGCCCATCAGCCCCAGCATTTT. Translating gives CASSSQWGAHQPQHF.

The chain joins TRBV6-1 to TRBJ2-7; TRBD2 matches 12 bases. The germline V gene encodes CDR1 MNHNS and CDR2 SASEGT. V was clipped by 7 bases and J by 5 bases; unmatched bases: 15. This CDR3 has 17 amino acids. CDR3 residues: CASTGSASGREGHEQYF. CDR3 sequence (DNA): TGTGCCAGCACAGGTTCGGCTAGCGGGAGGGAAGGCCACGAGCAGTACTTC.

This clonotype was picked up many times. V usage is TRBV7-2 and J usage is TRBJ2-7; TRBD1 matches 7 bases. The CDR3 covers 15 residues. Germline CDR1 is SGHTA and CDR2 is FQGNSA. After removal of 4 bases from V and 3 bases from J, the junction contained 9 bases not matched to a gene. The CDR3 here is CASSSGTDLIYEQYF. The CDR3 DNA is TGTGCCAGCAGCTCCGGGACAGATTTAATCTACGAGCAGTACTTC.

The chain employs TRBV5-1 and TRBJ1-2; 8 nucleotides agree with TRBD1. Germline-derived CDR1 and CDR2 are SGHRS and YFSETQ. The CDR3 length is 18 residues. J was trimmed by 8 bases and V by 0 bases; bases with no gene match: 18. This CDR3 reads CASSLAPTGAPGGEGYTF. CDR3 nucleotide sequence: TGCGCCAGCAGCTTGGCCCCGACAGGGGCGCCCGGGGGTGAGGGCTACACCTTC.

The chain carries TRBV7-8 and TRBJ1-1; D is ambiguous. There are 16 residues in the CDR3. From germline, CDR1 is SGHVS and CDR2 FQNEAQ. V lost 3 bases and J 1 base, leaving 15 bases between the germline ends. CDR3 bases: TGTGCCAGCAGCTTCGGCTGGGGTAGGTCGAACACTGAAGCTTTCTTT. Its translation: CASSFGWGRSNTEAFF. The entire variable domain, with the rest obtained from reference TRBV7-8 and TRBJ1-1, is as follows: GAGVSQSPRYKVAKRGQDVALRCDPISGHVSLFWYQQALGQGPEFLTYFQNEAQLDKSGLPSDRFFAERPEGSVSTLKIQRTQQEDSAVYLCASSFGWGRSNTEAFFGQGTRLTVV.

This clonotype has only a few counts. This rearrangement joins TRBV2 to TRBJ2-5, with 7 bases identical to TRBD1. The length of the CDR3 is 14 residues. Germline CDR1 is SNHLY and CDR2 is FYNNEI. V was pared by 7 bases and J by 7 bases, with 12 bases of the junction left unmatched. Written as DNA, the CDR3 is TGTGCCAGCACCGGACAGGCCCTTAAGGTGACCCAGTACTTC. Protein: CASTGQALKVTQYF. Drawing the rest from reference TRBV2 and TRBJ2-5, the complete variable domain is EPEVTQTPSHQVTQMGQEVILRCVPISNHLYFYWYRQILGQKVEFLVSFYNNEISEKSEIFDDQFSVERPDGSNFTLKIRSTKLEDSAMYFCASTGQALKVTQYFGPGTRLLVL.

This clonotype occurred many times. This chain uses TRBV20-1 with TRBJ1-2, with D maybe TRBD1 (5 bases). CDR1 is DFQATT, CDR2 SNEGSKA, per germline (reference sequence). The CDR3 consists of 12 residues. The chain's CDR3 is CSAEGTVYGYTF. The CDR3 DNA is TGCAGCGCTGAAGGGACGGTCTATGGCTACACCTTC.

This clonotype occurred a few times. This sequence joins TRBV6-5 and TRBJ1-2; D uncertain. This CDR3 is built from 13 residues. The germline V gene encodes CDR1 MNHEY and CDR2 SVGAGI. Trimming stripped 0 bases from V and 6 bases from J, with 8 bases between. For the CDR3, the DNA is TGTGCCAGCAGTTACTCATTCGGGGATGGCTACACCTTC. Its translation is CASSYSFGDGYTF.

J is TRBJ2-1 and V is TRBV10-2; D is ambiguous. Germline V gene data show CDR1 as WSHSY and CDR2 as SAAADI. CDR3 length equals 14 residues. V was clipped by 6 bases and J by 9 bases, with 18 bases between them. The CDR3 here is CASRGQPRMGEQFF. In DNA, the CDR3 is TGCGCCAGCAGGGGTCAACCAAGGATGGGTGAGCAGTTCTTC.

This clonotype was found a few times. The rearrangement uses TRBV9 and TRBJ1-2; possibly TRBD1 for D (6 bases). This CDR3 has 17 residues. Looked up from germline, CDR1 is SGDLS and CDR2 is YYNGEE. The V end was cut by 4 bases, the J end by 4 bases, with 23 bases between. DNA of the CDR3: TGTGCCAGCAGCCCCCGGGGTGAGGGGGTGAACTTCTATGGCTACACCTTC. Protein sequence: CASSPRGEGVNFYGYTF.

This clonotype showed up many times. This chain's CDR3 is CASSDPLLGQGADYGYTF. Here the CDR3 DNA reads TGTGCCAGCAGCGACCCTCTACTAGGACAGGGGGCTGACTATGGCTACACCTTC. The genes are TRBV9 and TRBJ1-2; 11 bases agree with TRBD1. CDR1 is SGDLS and CDR2 is YYNGEE in the germline V gene. J gave up 3 bases and V 3 bases, and 13 bases lay outside the gene matches. The length of the CDR3 is 18 residues.

The CDR3 is CSARGFVNTEAFF. The CDR3 nucleotides are TGCAGTGCTAGGGGATTCGTGAACACTGAAGCTTTCTTT. The chain employs TRBV20-1 and TRBJ1-1, with no clear D. V gave up 3 bases and J gave up 0 bases, with 8 bases separating them. CDR3 length: 13 residues. CDR1 DFQATT and CDR2 SNEGSKA come from the germline V gene (reference sequence).

Details on this clonotype: With a much larger clone just one base away, this may be a read error. The chain links TRBV6-1 to TRBJ2-5; 7 bases are a match to TRBD2. In germline, CDR1 is MNHNS, CDR2 SASEGT. V was clipped by 2 bases and J by 5 bases; unmatched bases: 8. The CDR3 is 15 amino acids. The CDR3 loop is CASSEYVGGSETQYF. CDR3 sequence (DNA): TGTGCCAGCAGTGAATATGTGGGGGGGAGTGAGACCCAGTACTTC.

The genes are TRBV7-3 and TRBJ2-7, with 9 bases fitting TRBD1. The CDR3 is 13 residues long. V gave up 4 bases and J gave up 8 bases; unmatched junction bases: 6. Germline lookup yields CDR1 SGHTA and CDR2 FQGTGA. CDR3 region: CASSSNRGQQQYF. The CDR3 DNA follows: TGTGCCAGCAGCTCAAACAGGGGGCAACAGCAGTACTTC.

This chain joins TRBV25-1 and TRBJ2-5; 15 bases are shared with TRBD2. The germline CDR1 and CDR2 sequences are MGHDK and SYGVNS. This CDR3 has 15 amino acids. Trimming took 6 bases from V and 5 from J; bases not matched to a gene: 4. CDR3 sequence (DNA): TGTGCCAGCAGGCCCGGGACTAGCGGGAGGGAGACCCAGTACTTC. This encodes CASRPGTSGRETQYF.

Concerning this clonotype: This may come from a read error, since a much larger clone is one base off. The chain uses TRBV20-1 and TRBJ1-5; no definite D call. CDR1 and CDR2 from the germline V gene are DFQATT and SNEGSKA (reference sequence). V lost 0 bases and J 8 bases, leaving 11 bases between the germline ends. The CDR3 has 13 amino acids. The CDR3 bases are TGCAGTGCTAGAGACCAGGCAGGAAAGCCCCAGCATTTT. Amino acid sequence: CSARDQAGKPQHF.